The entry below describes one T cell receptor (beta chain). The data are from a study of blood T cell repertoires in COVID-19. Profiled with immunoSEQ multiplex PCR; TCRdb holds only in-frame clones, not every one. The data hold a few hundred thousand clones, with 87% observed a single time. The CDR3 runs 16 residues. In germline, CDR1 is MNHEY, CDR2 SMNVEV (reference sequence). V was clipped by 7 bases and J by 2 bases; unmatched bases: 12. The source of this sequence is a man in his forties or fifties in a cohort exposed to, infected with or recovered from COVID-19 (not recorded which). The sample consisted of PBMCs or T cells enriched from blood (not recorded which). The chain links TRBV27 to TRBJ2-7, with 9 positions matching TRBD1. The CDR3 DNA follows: TGTGCCAGCATGCGACAGGGGGGTCGCAGCCCCTACGAGCAGTACTTC. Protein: CASMRQGGRSPYEQYF.